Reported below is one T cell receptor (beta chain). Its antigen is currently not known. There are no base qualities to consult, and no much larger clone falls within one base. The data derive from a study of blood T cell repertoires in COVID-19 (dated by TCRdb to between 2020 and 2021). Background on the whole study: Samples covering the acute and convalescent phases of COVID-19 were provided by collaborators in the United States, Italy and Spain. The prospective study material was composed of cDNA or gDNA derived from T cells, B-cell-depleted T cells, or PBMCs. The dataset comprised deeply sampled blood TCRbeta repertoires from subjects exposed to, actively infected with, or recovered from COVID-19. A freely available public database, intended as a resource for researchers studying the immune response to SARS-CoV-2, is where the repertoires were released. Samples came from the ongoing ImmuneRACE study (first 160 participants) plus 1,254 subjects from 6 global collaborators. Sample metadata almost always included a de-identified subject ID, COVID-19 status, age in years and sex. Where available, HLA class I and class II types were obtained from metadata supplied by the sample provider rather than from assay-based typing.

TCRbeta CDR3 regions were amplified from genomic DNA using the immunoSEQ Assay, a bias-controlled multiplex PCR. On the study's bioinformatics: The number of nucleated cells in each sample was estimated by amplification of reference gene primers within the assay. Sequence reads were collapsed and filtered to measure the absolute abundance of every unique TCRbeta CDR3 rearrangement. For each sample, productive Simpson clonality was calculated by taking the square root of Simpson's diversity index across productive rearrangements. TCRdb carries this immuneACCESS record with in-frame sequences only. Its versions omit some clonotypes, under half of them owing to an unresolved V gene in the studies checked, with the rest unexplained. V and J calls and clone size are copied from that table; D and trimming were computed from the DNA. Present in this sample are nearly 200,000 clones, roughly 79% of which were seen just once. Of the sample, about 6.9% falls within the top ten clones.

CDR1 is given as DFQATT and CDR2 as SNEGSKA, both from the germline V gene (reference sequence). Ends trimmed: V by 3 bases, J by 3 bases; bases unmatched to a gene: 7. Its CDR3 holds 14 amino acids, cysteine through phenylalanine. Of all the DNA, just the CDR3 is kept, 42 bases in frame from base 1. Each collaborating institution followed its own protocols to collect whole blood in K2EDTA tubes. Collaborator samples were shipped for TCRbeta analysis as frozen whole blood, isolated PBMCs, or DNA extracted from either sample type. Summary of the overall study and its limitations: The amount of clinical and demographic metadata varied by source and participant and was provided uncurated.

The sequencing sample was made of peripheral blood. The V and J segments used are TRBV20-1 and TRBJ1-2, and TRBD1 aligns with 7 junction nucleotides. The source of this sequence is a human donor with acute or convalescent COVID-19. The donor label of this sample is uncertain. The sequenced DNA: TGCAGTGCTAGTGGCGGGGACAGCGACTATGGCTACACCTTC. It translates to CSASGGDSDYGYTF.